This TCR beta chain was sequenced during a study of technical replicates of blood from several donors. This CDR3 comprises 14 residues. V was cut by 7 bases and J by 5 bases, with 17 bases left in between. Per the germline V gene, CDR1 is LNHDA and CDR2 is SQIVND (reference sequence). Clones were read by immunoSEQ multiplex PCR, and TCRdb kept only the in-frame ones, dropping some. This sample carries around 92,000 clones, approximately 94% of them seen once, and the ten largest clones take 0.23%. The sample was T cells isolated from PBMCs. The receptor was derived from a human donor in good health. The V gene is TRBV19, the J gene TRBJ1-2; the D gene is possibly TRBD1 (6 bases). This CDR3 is CASKTNEGDYGYTF. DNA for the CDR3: TGTGCCAGTAAAACGAACGAGGGGGATTATGGCTACACCTTC. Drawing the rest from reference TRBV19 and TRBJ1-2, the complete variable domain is DGGITQSPKYLFRKEGQNVTLSCEQNLNHDAMYWYRQDPGQGLRLIYYSQIVNDFQKGDIAEGYSVSREKKESFPLTVTSAQKNPTAFYLCASKTNEGDYGYTFGSGTRLTVV.